Below, 21 T cell receptor beta chains from the same sample are listed, as sequenced in a study of early T cells in non-severe SARS-CoV-2 infection. Each CDR3 protein is one row after TCRdb ran MiXCR on the 5' RACE reads. The table lists around 88,000 distinct CDR3 sequences, 13% to 15% of them singletons. The source material was whole blood. Every receptor here comes from an adult who was a healthcare worker with PCR-confirmed SARS-CoV-2 infection or an uninfected control (not recorded which).

V gene TRBV24-1 combines with J gene TRBJ2-7, with 11 bases that match TRBD2. The J segment lost 4 bases and the V segment lost 6 bases, leaving 10 bases of the junction unmatched. Germline-derived CDR1 and CDR2 are KGHDR and SFDVKD. The CDR3 length is 16 residues. CDR3 region: CATSSPNSGGDYEQYF. The DNA of the CDR3 is TGTGCCACCAGTTCCCCCAATAGCGGGGGGGATTACGAGCAGTACTTC.

This clonotype was found a few times. This chain uses TRBV7-2 with TRBJ2-2; D call uncertain. Germline CDR1 reads SGHTA; CDR2 reads FQGNSA. Between the trimmed V and J ends, which lost 3 bases and 1 base, there was a span of 12 bases. The CDR3 length is 16 residues. In DNA, the CDR3 is TGTGCCAGCAGCTTGACCTCAGTCCTGAACACCGGGGAGCTGTTTTTT. It is translated as CASSLTSVLNTGELFF.

This chain connects TRBV10-1 to TRBJ1-1; tentatively, D is TRBD1 (5 bases). The CDR3 is 15 residues long. CDR1 and CDR2 from the germline V gene are WNHNN and SYGVQD (reference sequence). Trimming pared 2 bases from V and 4 bases from J, leaving 14 bases between. The CDR3 DNA reads as TGCGCCAGCAGTGAGCTCAGGGTCTATGGCACTGAAGCTTTCTTT. This encodes CASSELRVYGTEAFF.

The gene calls are TRBV30 and TRBJ2-7, with 7 bases aligning to TRBD1. The CDR3 has 16 residues. With 0 bases clipped from V and 3 bases from J, the junction kept 11 bases outside the gene matches. Germline CDR1 and CDR2: GTSNPN and SVGIG (reference sequence). This chain's CDR3 is CAWSVPRTGSYYEQYF. CDR3 DNA: TGTGCCTGGAGTGTTCCTCGGACAGGTTCCTACTACGAGCAGTACTTC.

For this clonotype: Possible read error: a much larger clone is one base away. The chain recombines TRBV13 with TRBJ2-7; 8 bases are a match to TRBD2. The CDR3 runs to 15 residues. Germline V gene data show CDR1 as PRHDT and CDR2 as FYEKMQ (reference sequence). The CDR3 is CVSSSGRSAGVEQYF. The CDR3 region has the DNA TGTGTCAGCAGCTCCGGCAGGTCAGCGGGAGTTGAGCAGTACTTC.

This chain connects TRBV7-2 to TRBJ2-2; 11 nucleotides line up with TRBD2. CDR1 and CDR2 (germline): SGHTA, FQGNSA. V shed 3 bases, J shed 4 bases, and the junction held 10 bases outside the gene matches. The CDR3 extends over 18 amino acids. The CDR3 here is CASSLSTSGSIVTGELFF. The CDR3 DNA is TGTGCCAGCAGCTTGAGCACTAGCGGGAGTATCGTCACCGGGGAGCTGTTTTTT.

This clonotype was observed many times. This chain connects TRBV7-9 to TRBJ2-5; either TRBD1 or TRBD2 may fit D (5 bases each). Germline V gene lookup returns CDR1 SEHNR and CDR2 FQNEAQ (reference sequence). The CDR3 has 15 amino acids. V lost 5 bases and J 3 bases, leaving 16 bases between the germline ends. The CDR3 region has the DNA TGTGCCAGCAGCACTCCCCGGGACGACGAAGAGACCCAGTACTTC. Protein product: CASSTPRDDEETQYF.

The table lists this clonotype with a few counts. This chain joins TRBV7-2 and TRBJ2-6; D uncertain. CDR3 length: 18 residues. Germline CDR1 SGHTA, CDR2 FQGNSA. Trimming left V 0 bases short and J 1 base short, with 13 bases between. The CDR3 loop is CASSLAGPSLSGANVLTF. The CDR3 DNA reads TGTGCCAGCAGCTTAGCAGGACCGAGTTTATCTGGGGCCAACGTCCTGACTTTC. The entire variable domain, with the rest obtained from reference TRBV7-2 and TRBJ2-6, is as follows: GAGVSQSPSNKVTEKGKDVELRCDPISGHTALYWYRQSLGQGLEFLIYFQGNSAPDKSGLPSDRFSAERTGGSVSTLTIQRTQQEDSAVYLCASSLAGPSLSGANVLTFGAGSRLTVL.

The chain uses TRBV20-1 and TRBJ2-3; D is unresolved. Trimming shortened V by 3 bases and J by 0 bases, and 13 bases separated the two germline ends. Germline CDR1 DFQATT, CDR2 SNEGSKA (reference sequence). The CDR3 loop spans 15 amino acids. The CDR3 protein is CSARMLKPSTDTQYF. Here the CDR3 DNA reads TGCAGTGCTAGGATGTTGAAGCCTAGCACAGATACGCAGTATTTT.

This clonotype was detected only a few times. J is TRBJ1-2 and V is TRBV6-5; D may be TRBD1 (6 bases). The CDR3 has 12 amino acids. Germline CDR1 and CDR2: MNHEY and SVGAGI. V was shortened by 7 bases and J by 11 bases, with 17 bases between the two germline ends. This chain's CDR3 is CASTRRGSGYTF. For the CDR3, the DNA is TGTGCCAGCACCCGAAGGGGGTCGGGATACACCTTC.

This chain joins TRBV3-1 and TRBJ2-7; D not resolved. V was pared by 4 bases and J by 2 bases, with 9 bases between. Germline assignment: CDR1 LGHDT and CDR2 YNNKEL (reference sequence). CDR3 length: 13 amino acids. The CDR3 loop is CASSRYETYEQYF. As DNA, the CDR3 is TGTGCCAGCAGCCGGTACGAGACCTACGAGCAGTACTTC.

This chain connects TRBV27 to TRBJ1-5; maybe TRBD1 (5 bases). The CDR3 is 15 residues long. CDR1 is MNHEY, CDR2 SMNVEV, per germline (reference sequence). Trimming took off 5 bases at V and 4 bases at J, with 15 bases between the two ends. The CDR3: CASSGRGGRNQPQHF. CDR3 DNA sequence: TGTGCCAGCAGTGGTAGGGGTGGAAGAAATCAGCCCCAGCATTTT.

This clonotype occurred a few times. The chain has TRBV29-1 and TRBJ1-1; D is ambiguous. V gave up 6 bases and J gave up 1 base, with 9 bases separating them. The CDR3 contains 12 residues. Germline CDR1 and CDR2: SQVTM and ANQGSEA. DNA of the CDR3: TGCAGCGTCCAGACATGGAACACTGAAGCTTTCTTT. Amino acid sequence: CSVQTWNTEAFF.

This clonotype was seen many times. The V and J genes are TRBV7-9 and TRBJ2-1, with TRBD2 identical over 13 bases. CDR1 and CDR2 (germline): SEHNR, FQNEAQ (reference sequence). Trimming removed 6 bases from V and 7 bases from J; junction bases left unmatched: 6. This CDR3 region has 15 residues. The CDR3: CASSSGLAGTNEQFF. The DNA of the CDR3 is TGTGCCAGCAGTTCGGGACTAGCGGGAACTAATGAGCAGTTCTTC.

Many counts were recorded for this clonotype. The rearrangement uses TRBV28 and TRBJ1-1, with a possible D match to TRBD1 (5 bases). From germline, CDR1 is MDHEN and CDR2 SYDVKM. The CDR3 has 11 amino acids. The ends were cut back, 7 bases at V and 11 bases at J, with 14 bases in the middle. Written as DNA, the CDR3 is TGTGCCAGCACTGGTGCCAGGGTTGCTTTCTTT. Residues: CASTGARVAFF.

This clonotype was picked up a small number of times. This chain uses TRBV20-1 with TRBJ2-1; a possible D gene is TRBD2 (5 bases). Germline V gene data show CDR1 as DFQATT and CDR2 as SNEGSKA (reference sequence). The CDR3 loop spans 15 amino acids. V shed 5 bases and J shed 7 bases, with 21 bases lying between them. CDR3 amino acids: CSASLMTEVANEQFF. The CDR3 region has the DNA TGCAGTGCTTCCCTCATGACGGAGGTGGCGAATGAGCAGTTCTTC.

The chain recombines TRBV18 with TRBJ2-5; D gene unclear. The CDR3 runs to 15 residues. Germline V gene lookup returns CDR1 KGHSH and CDR2 LQKENI. Trimming stripped 3 bases from V and 5 bases from J, with 16 bases between. As DNA, the CDR3 is TGTGCCAGCTCACCGGCGGATCTTGAGGCGGAGACCCAGTACTTC. Translation gives CASSPADLEAETQYF.

V is TRBV3-1 and J is TRBJ2-7; D may correspond to TRBD1 or TRBD2 (5 bases each). This CDR3 contains 17 residues. Between the trimmed V and J ends, which lost 2 bases and 0 bases, there was a span of 17 bases. Germline V gene lookup returns CDR1 LGHDT and CDR2 YNNKEL (reference sequence). The CDR3 nucleotides read TGTGCCAGCAGCCAACTCCCCGGGGCAGGGCTCTCCTACGAGCAGTACTTC. It specifies CASSQLPGAGLSYEQYF.

V gene TRBV12-5 combines with J gene TRBJ2-2; D ambiguous. The V gene's germline CDR1 is LGHNT and CDR2 FRNRAP. The CDR3 runs 14 residues. The V gene lost 6 bases and the J gene lost 5 bases, with 13 bases spanning the gap. CDR3 DNA: TGTGCTAGTGGGCCGGGCCATAGTACCGGGGAGCTGTTTTTT. Residues: CASGPGHSTGELFF. Looking up the rest from reference TRBV12-5 and TRBJ2-2 gives the full variable domain: DARVTQTPRHKVTEMGQEVTMRCQPILGHNTVFWYRQTMMQGLELLAYFRNRAPLDDSGMPKDRFSAEMPDATLATLKIQPSEPRDSAVYFCASGPGHSTGELFFGEGSRLTVL.

Many counts were recorded for this clonotype. The J gene is TRBJ2-7, the V gene TRBV6-5; D ambiguous. Trimming stripped 4 bases from V and 7 bases from J, with 17 bases between. Germline CDR1 MNHEY, CDR2 SVGAGI. This CDR3 spans 14 amino acids. As DNA, the CDR3 is TGTGCCAGCAGTTCTATCTACAATACGTGGGAGCAGTACTTC. It encodes CASSSIYNTWEQYF.

The chain carries TRBV6-5 and TRBJ1-2; 12 positions match TRBD1. There are 16 residues in the CDR3. V shed 4 bases and J 4 bases; nucleotides not matched to a gene: 7. Germline V gene data show CDR1 as MNHEY and CDR2 as SVGAGI. CDR3 sequence reads: CASSSHPGQGAYGYTF. The CDR3 DNA sequence: TGTGCCAGCAGTTCTCACCCGGGACAGGGGGCCTATGGCTACACCTTC.